This T cell receptor beta chain was identified in a study of T-cell reconstitution after alpha-beta-depleted transplantation in children. Study-level points and caveats: A year post-transplant, T-cell counts and diversity derived mostly from newly produced T cells. About two months after transplant, alpha-beta T cells reportedly came from several hundred expanded graft clones.

J lost 2 bases, V lost 6 bases, and 9 bases had no gene match. The length of the CDR3 is 15 residues. About this clonotype itself: Antigen: not known.

Preparation of the TCRbeta library was carried out with unique molecular identifiers. One entry per CDR3 protein, called by TCRdb with MiXCR from the PCR reads. The sample has a few hundred thousand distinct CDR3 sequences, 27% seen once. The sample in question was PBMCs, obtained before TCRalphabeta/CD19-depleted stem cell transplant. V is TRBV12-3 or TRBV12-4 and J is TRBJ2-7, with 8 bases fitting TRBD2. This receptor was taken from a boy younger than two with Wiskott-Aldrich syndrome, due to receive a stem cell transplant. CDR3: CASRRAGTSAYEQYF. The CDR3 nucleotides are TGTGCCAGCAGAAGAGCCGGGACTAGTGCCTACGAGCAGTACTTC.